Here is one T cell receptor beta chain with its context. Its cognate antigen is unknown. The CDR3 is 12 amino acids. This sample is part of a study of cytomegalovirus exposure and HLA in healthy donors. For the study at large: The same platform used for the approximately 700 first-cohort repertoires was also used for the roughly 120 validation repertoires, as a later analysis reported. Regarding the study as a whole: That first-cohort TCR clusters tended to co-occur in the 95 to 150 validation repertoires was found in a later analysis. The study recorded fewer than 200 TCR beta chains that were cytomegalovirus-associated.

Sequenced by immunoSEQ multiplex PCR; TCRdb stores in-frame clones only, minus some. The sample carries over 200,000 clones, approximately 80% recorded once. The source is a young woman in good health and CMV-seropositive. The chain recombines TRBV1 with TRBJ2-4. TRBV1 is deemed a pseudogene. Sequencing was done on a sample of PBMCs. CDR3 protein: CTSSQSKNIQYF. CDR3 DNA sequence: TGCACCAGCAGCCAGTCCAAAAACATTCAGTACTTC.